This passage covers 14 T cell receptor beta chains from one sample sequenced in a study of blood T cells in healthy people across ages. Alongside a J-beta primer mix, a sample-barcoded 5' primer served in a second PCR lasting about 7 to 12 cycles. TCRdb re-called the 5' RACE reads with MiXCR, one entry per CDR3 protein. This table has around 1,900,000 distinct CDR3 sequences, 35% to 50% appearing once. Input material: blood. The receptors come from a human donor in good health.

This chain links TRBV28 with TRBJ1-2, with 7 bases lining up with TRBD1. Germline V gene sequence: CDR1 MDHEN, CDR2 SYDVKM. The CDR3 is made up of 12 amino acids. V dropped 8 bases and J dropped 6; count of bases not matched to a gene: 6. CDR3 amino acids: CASGQALDGYTF. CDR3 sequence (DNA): TGTGCCAGCGGACAGGCGTTGGATGGCTACACCTTC.

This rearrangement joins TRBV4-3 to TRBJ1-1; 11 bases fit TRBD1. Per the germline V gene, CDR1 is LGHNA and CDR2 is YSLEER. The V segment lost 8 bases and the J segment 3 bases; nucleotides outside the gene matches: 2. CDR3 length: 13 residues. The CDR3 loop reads CASLGQGDTEAFF. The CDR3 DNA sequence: TGCGCCAGCTTGGGACAGGGGGACACTGAAGCTTTCTTT.

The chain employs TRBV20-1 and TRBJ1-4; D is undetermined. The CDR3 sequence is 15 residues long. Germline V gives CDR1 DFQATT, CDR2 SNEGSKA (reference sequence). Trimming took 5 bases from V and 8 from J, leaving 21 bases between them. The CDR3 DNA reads TGCAGTGCTCGTTCGGGCAGCCCTCCCGGGGAAAAACTGTTTTTT. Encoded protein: CSARSGSPPGEKLFF.

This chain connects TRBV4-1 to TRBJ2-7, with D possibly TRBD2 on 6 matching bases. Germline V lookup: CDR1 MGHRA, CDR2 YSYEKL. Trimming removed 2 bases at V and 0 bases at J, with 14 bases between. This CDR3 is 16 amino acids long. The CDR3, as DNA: TGCGCCAGCAGCCAATGGACTAACGGCCTCTCCTACGAGCAGTACTTC. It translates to CASSQWTNGLSYEQYF.

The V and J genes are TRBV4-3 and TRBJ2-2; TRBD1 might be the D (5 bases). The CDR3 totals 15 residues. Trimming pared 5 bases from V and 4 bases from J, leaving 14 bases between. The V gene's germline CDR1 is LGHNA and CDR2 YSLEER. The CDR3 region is CASSSQGFGTGELFF. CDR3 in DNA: TGCGCCAGCAGCTCGCAGGGCTTTGGCACCGGGGAGCTGTTTTTT.

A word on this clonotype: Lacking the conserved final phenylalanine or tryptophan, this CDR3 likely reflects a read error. DNA of the CDR3: TGTGCCAGCAGTAGGAAAGAGACCCAGTACGTC. Its protein product is CASSRKETQYV. The chain carries TRBV9 and TRBJ2-5; D is unclear. The CDR3 extends over 11 amino acids. In germline, CDR1 is SGDLS, CDR2 YYNGEE. V lost 5 bases and J lost 3, with 5 bases in between.

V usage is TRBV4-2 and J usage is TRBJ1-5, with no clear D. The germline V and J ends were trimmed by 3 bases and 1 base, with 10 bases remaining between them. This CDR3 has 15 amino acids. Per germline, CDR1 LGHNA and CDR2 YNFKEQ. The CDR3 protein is CASSQNPYSNQPQHF. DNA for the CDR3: TGTGCCAGCAGCCAGAATCCCTACAGCAATCAGCCCCAGCATTTT.

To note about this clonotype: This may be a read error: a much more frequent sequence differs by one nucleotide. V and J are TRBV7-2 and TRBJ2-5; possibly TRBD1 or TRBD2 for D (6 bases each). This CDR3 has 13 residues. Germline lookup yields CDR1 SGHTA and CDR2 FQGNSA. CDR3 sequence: CACSARGGETQYF. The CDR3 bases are TGTGCCTGCAGCGCCAGGGGAGGAGAGACCCAGTACTTC. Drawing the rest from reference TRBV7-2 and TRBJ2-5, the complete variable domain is GAGVSQSPSNKVTEKGKDVELRCDPISGHTALYWYRQSLGQGLEFLIYFQGNSAPDKSGLPSDRFSAERTGGSVSTLTIQRTQQEDSAVYLCACSARGGETQYFGPGTRLLVL.

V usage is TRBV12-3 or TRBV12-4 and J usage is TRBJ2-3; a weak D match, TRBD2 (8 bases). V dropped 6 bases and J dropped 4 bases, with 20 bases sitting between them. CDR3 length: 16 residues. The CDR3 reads CASSPTSAQGADTQYF. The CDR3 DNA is TGTGCCAGCAGCCCGACTAGCGCCCAGGGGGCAGATACGCAGTATTTT.

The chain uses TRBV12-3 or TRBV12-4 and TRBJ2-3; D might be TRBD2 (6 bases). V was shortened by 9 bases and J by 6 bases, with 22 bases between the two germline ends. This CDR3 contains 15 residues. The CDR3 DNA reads TGTGCCAGTAACCCGGGGCTAGGGGAGGAGGATACGCAGTATTTT. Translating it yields CASNPGLGEEDTQYF.

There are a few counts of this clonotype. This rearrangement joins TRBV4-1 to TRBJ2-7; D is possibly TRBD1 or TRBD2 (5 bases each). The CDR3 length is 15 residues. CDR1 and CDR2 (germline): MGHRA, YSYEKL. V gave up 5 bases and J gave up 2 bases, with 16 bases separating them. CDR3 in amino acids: CASSFNQGATYEQYF. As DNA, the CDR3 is TGCGCCAGCAGCTTTAATCAGGGAGCTACCTACGAGCAGTACTTC.

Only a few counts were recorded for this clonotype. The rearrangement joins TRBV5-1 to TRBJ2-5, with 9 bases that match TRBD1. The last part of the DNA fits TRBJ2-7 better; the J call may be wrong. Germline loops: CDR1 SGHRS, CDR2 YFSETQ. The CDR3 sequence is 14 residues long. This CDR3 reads CASFQRDRASEQYF. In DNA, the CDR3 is TGCGCCAGCTTCCAAAGGGACAGGGCTTCCGAGCAGTACTTC.

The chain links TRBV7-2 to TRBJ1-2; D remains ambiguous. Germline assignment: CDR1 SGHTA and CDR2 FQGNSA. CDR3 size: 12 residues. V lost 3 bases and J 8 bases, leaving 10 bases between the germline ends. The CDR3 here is CASSLGLWGYTF. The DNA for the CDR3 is TGTGCCAGCAGCTTGGGATTGTGGGGCTACACCTTC.

The CDR3 DNA sequence: TGTGCCAGCGCCCCATTGGGCCCAACCATGCAGTACTTC. The encoded protein is CASAPLGPTMQYF. This chain joins TRBV6-2 or TRBV6-3 and TRBJ2-4; D uncertain. V was cut by 8 bases and J by 13 bases, with 21 bases left in between. CDR1 is MNHEY and CDR2 is SVGEGT in the germline V gene. The CDR3 totals 13 residues.